The rows below give T cell receptor beta chains drawn from one sample of a study of OX40 agonist ivuxolimab in advanced cancers. Produced via immunoSEQ multiplex PCR; TCRdb's table is partial and in-frame only. The sample carries tens of thousands of clones, about nine tenths recorded once. The sequenced sample was CD4+ or CD8+ T cells sorted from blood, obtained in a trial of the OX40 agonist ivuxolimab. The receptors stem from an adult with an advanced solid tumor such as melanoma, head and neck, liver or kidney cancer. CDR3s include the opening cysteine and the closing phenylalanine or tryptophan. Fields, in order: J gene, V gene, clone size, D gene, CDR3 protein, CDR3 DNA. A D gene is named only where the DNA matches it firmly. The size of a clone is reported for some rows only, either as once, few or many, or as a class for expanded clones.

j_gene: TRBJ2-7; v_gene: TRBV4-1; abundance: -; d_gene: -; CDR3aa: CASSQVLGTGEQYF; CDR3nt: TGCGCCAGCAGCCAAGTTCTCGGAACAGGAGAGCAGTACTTC
j_gene: TRBJ1-1; v_gene: TRBV19; abundance: -; d_gene: -; CDR3aa: CASSIGGLGTEAFF; CDR3nt: TGTGCCAGTAGTATAGGGGGTCTGGGCACTGAAGCTTTCTTT
j_gene: TRBJ1-1; v_gene: TRBV27; abundance: -; d_gene: TRBD1; CDR3aa: CASSPPKGQGTNTEAFF; CDR3nt: TGTGCCAGCAGTCCGCCGAAGGGACAGGGGACGAACACTGAAGCTTTCTTT
j_gene: TRBJ2-3; v_gene: TRBV4-1; abundance: few; d_gene: -; CDR3aa: CASSQKTTPGQDLLISGDTQYF; CDR3nt: TGCGCCAGCAGCCAAAAGACCACGCCGGGACAAGACCTCCTTATTAGCGGGGATACGCAGTATTTT
j_gene: TRBJ2-5; v_gene: TRBV5-1; abundance: -; d_gene: TRBD1; CDR3aa: CASSSTGQETQYF; CDR3nt: TGCGCCAGCAGCTCGACAGGGCAAGAGACCCAGTACTTC
j_gene: TRBJ1-3; v_gene: TRBV25-1; abundance: once; d_gene: -; CDR3aa: CASSGDGFSGDTIYF; CDR3nt: TGTGCCAGCAGTGGCGATGGATTCAGCGGGGACACCATATATTTT
j_gene: TRBJ1-6; v_gene: TRBV10-1; abundance: -; d_gene: TRBD1; CDR3aa: CASSEEPGQESPLHF; CDR3nt: TGCGCCAGCAGTGAGGAACCGGGACAGGAATCACCCCTCCACTTT
j_gene: TRBJ2-5; v_gene: TRBV4-1; abundance: -; d_gene: -; CDR3aa: CASSQVELAKETQYF; CDR3nt: TGCGCCAGCAGCCAAGTAGAGCTAGCTAAAGAGACCCAGTACTTC
j_gene: TRBJ1-5; v_gene: TRBV5-1; abundance: few; d_gene: TRBD1; CDR3aa: CASRSLKRQGRYNQPQHF; CDR3nt: TGCGCCAGCAGGTCCTTAAAAAGACAGGGGCGTTACAATCAGCCCCAGCATTTT
j_gene: TRBJ2-1; v_gene: TRBV6-6; abundance: medium-sized; d_gene: -; CDR3aa: CASSYNRDEQFF; CDR3nt: TGTGCCAGCAGTTACAACAGGGATGAGCAGTTCTTC
j_gene: TRBJ1-1; v_gene: TRBV27; abundance: once; d_gene: -; CDR3aa: CASIAMASTEAFF; CDR3nt: TGTGCCAGCATCGCAATGGCCTCCACTGAAGCTTTCTTT
j_gene: TRBJ2-2; v_gene: TRBV7-6; abundance: -; d_gene: -; CDR3aa: CASSLEQGWAGELFF; CDR3nt: TGTGCCAGCAGCTTAGAGCAGGGGTGGGCCGGGGAGCTGTTTTTT
j_gene: TRBJ1-5; v_gene: TRBV19; abundance: -; d_gene: -; CDR3aa: CASSIAPAQPQHF; CDR3nt: TGTGCCAGTAGTATAGCTCCCGCTCAGCCCCAGCATTTT
j_gene: TRBJ2-1; v_gene: TRBV2; abundance: -; d_gene: -; CDR3aa: CASSPGTLSYNEQFF; CDR3nt: TGTGCCAGCAGCCCCGGGACACTCTCCTACAATGAGCAGTTCTTC
j_gene: TRBJ1-4; v_gene: TRBV28; abundance: -; d_gene: -; CDR3aa: CASSPSDSATNEKLFF; CDR3nt: TGTGCCAGCAGTCCCTCGGACAGTGCAACTAATGAAAAACTGTTTTTT
j_gene: TRBJ2-2; v_gene: TRBV7-6; abundance: -; d_gene: -; CDR3aa: CASSLLAANTGELFF; CDR3nt: TGTGCCAGCAGCTTATTAGCCGCGAACACCGGGGAGCTGTTTTTT
j_gene: TRBJ2-7; v_gene: TRBV28; abundance: -; d_gene: TRBD2; CDR3aa: CASSLSPSGRIEQYF; CDR3nt: TGTGCCAGCAGTTTATCTCCTAGCGGGAGGATCGAGCAGTACTTC
j_gene: TRBJ2-7; v_gene: TRBV6-1; abundance: once; d_gene: TRBD1; CDR3aa: CASTGTGTGSVEQYF; CDR3nt: TGTGCCAGCACCGGAACCGGGACAGGGAGCGTGGAGCAGTACTTC
j_gene: TRBJ2-7; v_gene: TRBV5-1; abundance: -; d_gene: -; CDR3aa: CASSLAGEDGYEQYF; CDR3nt: TGCGCCAGCAGCTTGGCGGGGGAAGATGGATACGAGCAGTACTTC
j_gene: TRBJ2-1; v_gene: TRBV29-1; abundance: -; d_gene: TRBD2; CDR3aa: CSGLAGVYDNEQFF; CDR3nt: TGCAGCGGTCTAGCGGGAGTTTACGACAATGAGCAGTTCTTC
j_gene: TRBJ2-1; v_gene: TRBV11-3; abundance: -; d_gene: TRBD1; CDR3aa: CASSLDYSTGSYNEQFF; CDR3nt: TGTGCCAGCAGCTTAGATTATTCGACAGGGTCCTACAATGAGCAGTTCTTC
j_gene: TRBJ2-5; v_gene: TRBV27; abundance: -; d_gene: -; CDR3aa: CASSPGGRVQETQYF; CDR3nt: TGTGCCAGCAGCCCCGGGGGCAGGGTCCAAGAGACCCAGTACTTC
j_gene: TRBJ2-7; v_gene: TRBV7-9; abundance: -; d_gene: -; CDR3aa: CASKKPGRLDEQYF; CDR3nt: TGTGCCAGCAAAAAACCGGGACGCCTCGACGAGCAGTACTTC
j_gene: TRBJ2-1; v_gene: TRBV21-1; abundance: -; d_gene: -; CDR3aa: CASSKGRGADEQFF; CDR3nt: TGTGCCAGCAGCAAAGGTCGGGGGGCAGATGAGCAGTTCTTC
j_gene: TRBJ2-3; v_gene: TRBV2; abundance: -; d_gene: -; CDR3aa: CASSNFRGEFTDTQYF; CDR3nt: TGTGCCAGCAGCAATTTCAGGGGGGAATTCACAGATACGCAGTATTTT
j_gene: TRBJ1-4; v_gene: TRBV4-1; abundance: -; d_gene: -; CDR3aa: CASSQDSTVTNEKLFF; CDR3nt: TGCGCCAGCAGCCAAGATAGCACGGTTACTAATGAAAAACTGTTTTTT
j_gene: TRBJ1-5; v_gene: TRBV28; abundance: medium-sized; d_gene: -; CDR3aa: CASDPGRGDSNQPQHF; CDR3nt: TGTGCCAGCGACCCCGGCAGGGGAGACAGCAATCAGCCCCAGCATTTT
j_gene: TRBJ2-1; v_gene: TRBV7-9; abundance: -; d_gene: TRBD1; CDR3aa: CASSAGTAYNEQFF; CDR3nt: TGTGCCAGCAGTGCCGGGACAGCCTACAATGAGCAGTTCTTC
j_gene: TRBJ2-7; v_gene: TRBV11-2; abundance: -; d_gene: TRBD2; CDR3aa: CASSLDGRLAALSEQYF; CDR3nt: TGTGCCAGCAGCTTAGATGGGAGACTAGCGGCACTTTCCGAGCAGTACTTC
j_gene: TRBJ2-1; v_gene: TRBV7-9; abundance: -; d_gene: -; CDR3aa: CASSFERSSYNEQFF; CDR3nt: TGTGCCAGCAGCTTTGAGAGAAGCTCCTACAATGAGCAGTTCTTC
j_gene: TRBJ2-3; v_gene: TRBV9; abundance: -; d_gene: -; CDR3aa: CASSPPAGEHTDTQYF; CDR3nt: TGTGCCAGCAGCCCTCCCGCAGGAGAACACACAGATACGCAGTATTTT